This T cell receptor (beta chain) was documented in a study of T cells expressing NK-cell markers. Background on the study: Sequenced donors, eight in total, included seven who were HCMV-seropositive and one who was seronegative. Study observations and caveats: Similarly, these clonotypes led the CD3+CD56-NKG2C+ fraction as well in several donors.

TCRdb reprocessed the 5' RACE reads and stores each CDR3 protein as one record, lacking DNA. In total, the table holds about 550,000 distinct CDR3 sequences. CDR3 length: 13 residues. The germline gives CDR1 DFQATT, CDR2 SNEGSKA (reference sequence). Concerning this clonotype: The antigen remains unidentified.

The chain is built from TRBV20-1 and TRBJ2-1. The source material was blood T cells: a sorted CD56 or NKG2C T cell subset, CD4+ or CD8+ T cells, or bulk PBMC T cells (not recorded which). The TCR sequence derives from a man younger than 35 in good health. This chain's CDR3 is CSARGPSPNEQFF.